A single sample is the source of the 16 T cell receptor beta chains below, sequenced in a study of T cell responses to AZD1222 COVID-19 vaccine. The protocol was immunoSEQ multiplex PCR, while the TCRdb copy is restricted to in-frame clones and leaves out a portion. Here the sample spans roughly 120,000 clones, 88% being singletons. This material consisted of peripheral blood, taken on day 0 of MenACWY control vaccination. The receptors stem from an adult in good health.

The chain has TRBV28 and TRBJ1-2; weak D call: TRBD1 (6 bases). The CDR3 runs to 13 residues. In germline, CDR1 is MDHEN, CDR2 SYDVKM. V was pared by 6 bases and J by 5 bases, with 13 bases between. This CDR3 is CASSNRVLYGYTF. For the CDR3, the DNA is TGTGCCAGCAGCAACAGGGTCTTGTATGGCTACACCTTC.

A single count supports this clone. J is TRBJ2-7 and V is TRBV19, with TRBD2 matching 10 bases. With V trimmed by 2 bases and J by 4 bases, 2 bases remained unmatched. CDR3 length equals 14 residues. Looked up from germline, CDR1 is LNHDA and CDR2 is SQIVND (reference sequence). The CDR3: CASSILAGEYEQYF. In nucleotides, the CDR3 is TGTGCCAGTAGTATACTAGCGGGGGAATACGAGCAGTACTTC.

This chain joins TRBV7-9 and TRBJ2-1; tentatively, D is TRBD1 (6 bases). The V gene's germline CDR1 is SEHNR and CDR2 FQNEAQ (reference sequence). The germline V and J ends were trimmed by 5 bases and 1 base, with 15 bases remaining between them. This CDR3 has 16 amino acids. CDR3 protein: CASSGATGGSYNEQFF. In DNA, the CDR3 is TGTGCCAGCAGCGGAGCGACAGGTGGATCCTACAATGAGCAGTTCTTC.

The chain combines TRBV10-2 with TRBJ2-2, with TRBD1 as a possible D gene (6 bases). This CDR3 spans 17 amino acids. Trimming stripped 0 bases from V and 4 bases from J, with 15 bases between. Per the germline V gene, CDR1 is WSHSY and CDR2 is SAAADI. The CDR3 region has the DNA TGCGCCAGCAGTGAGTCTTTCGGACAGTTGGCCACCGGGGAGCTGTTTTTT. Its protein product is CASSESFGQLATGELFF.

The chain is built from TRBV2 and TRBJ2-6; D not resolved. The CDR3 is 15 amino acids. Trimming took 8 bases from V and 6 from J, leaving 17 bases between them. Germline values: CDR1 SNHLY, CDR2 FYNNEI. The CDR3, as DNA: TGTGCCAGCGGGATTGCCGGGTCCGCGGCCAACGTCCTGACTTTC. Protein product: CASGIAGSAANVLTF.

This clone was detected once. The J gene is TRBJ2-2, the V gene TRBV9; D may be TRBD2 (5 bases). The CDR3 is made up of 15 amino acids. V lost 0 bases and J 4 bases, leaving 10 bases between the germline ends. CDR1 is SGDLS, CDR2 YYNGEE, per germline. The chain's CDR3 is CASSVVGVGTGELFF. CDR3 nucleotide sequence: TGTGCCAGCAGCGTAGTGGGAGTCGGCACCGGGGAGCTGTTTTTT.

The rearrangement uses TRBV27 and TRBJ1-3; D is unresolved. From germline, CDR1 is MNHEY and CDR2 SMNVEV (reference sequence). There are 16 residues in the CDR3. V lost 5 bases and J lost 4, with 18 bases in between. This chain's CDR3 is CASSPLFGPGGNTIYF. DNA for the CDR3: TGTGCCAGCAGTCCCCTATTCGGGCCGGGAGGAAACACCATATATTTT.

V is TRBV20-1 and J is TRBJ2-7; tentative D call: TRBD2 (6 bases). Germline assignment: CDR1 DFQATT and CDR2 SNEGSKA (reference sequence). V was clipped by 3 bases and J by 3 bases, with 12 bases between them. This CDR3 comprises 13 residues. The CDR3 nucleotides read TGCAGTGCTAGTGGAGGGACCTACTACGAGCAGTACTTC. It encodes CSASGGTYYEQYF.

Note on this clone: The sample holds other DNA sequences that translate to the same CDR3. The chain links TRBV28 to TRBJ2-7, with TRBD1 as a possible D gene (6 bases). There are 14 residues in the CDR3. V was clipped by 3 bases and J by 3 bases, with 12 bases between them. The germline gives CDR1 MDHEN, CDR2 SYDVKM. CDR3 sequence reads: CASSLTGSSYEQYF. CDR3 nucleotides: TGTGCCAGCAGTTTGACAGGTTCAAGCTACGAGCAGTACTTC.

The V gene is TRBV27, the J gene TRBJ2-7; D possibly corresponds to TRBD1 (6 bases). Looked up from germline, CDR1 is MNHEY and CDR2 is SMNVEV (reference sequence). The CDR3 is 15 amino acids. Trimming cost V 7 bases and J 6 bases, with 22 bases left between them. The CDR3 loop reads CASTHRDFGVAEQYF. CDR3 DNA sequence: TGTGCCAGCACACACAGGGATTTCGGGGTGGCCGAGCAGTACTTC.

V gene TRBV5-4 combines with J gene TRBJ1-2; D remains ambiguous. The V end was cut by 1 base, the J end by 3 bases, with 22 bases between. This CDR3 has 18 amino acids. CDR1 is SGHNT and CDR2 is YYREEE in the germline V gene (reference sequence). The CDR3 region has the DNA TGTGCCAGCAGCTTGTCGGGCCGAATCTTCCTAGAGGACTATGGCTACACCTTC. This encodes CASSLSGRIFLEDYGYTF.

The V and J genes are TRBV6-5 and TRBJ2-1, with TRBD2 matching over 10 bases. The CDR3 sequence is 15 residues long. Trimming took 2 bases from V and 7 from J; bases not matched to a gene: 5. From germline, CDR1 is MNHEY and CDR2 SVGAGI. The CDR3 loop reads CASSYEAGGGNEQFF. DNA of the CDR3: TGTGCCAGCAGTTACGAAGCGGGAGGGGGGAATGAGCAGTTCTTC.

V and J are TRBV5-1 and TRBJ1-4; D unresolved. This CDR3 has 12 amino acids. Germline V gene sequence: CDR1 SGHRS, CDR2 YFSETQ. The V end was cut by 10 bases, the J end by 3 bases, with 10 bases between. This CDR3 is CACSQPNEKLFF. CDR3 DNA sequence: TGCGCCTGTAGCCAGCCTAATGAAAAACTGTTTTTT.

The chain uses TRBV20-1 and TRBJ1-1; D is unresolved. V dropped 4 bases and J dropped 1 base, with 4 bases sitting between them. Germline CDR1 is DFQATT and CDR2 is SNEGSKA (reference sequence). CDR3 length equals 11 residues. The CDR3 sequence is CSAKENTEAFF. As DNA, the CDR3 is TGCAGTGCTAAGGAGAACACTGAAGCTTTCTTT.

This sequence joins TRBV29-1 and TRBJ2-7; TRBD1 matches at 8 bases. Germline CDR1 reads SQVTM; CDR2 reads ANQGSEA. Trimming took 4 bases from V and 1 from J; bases not matched to a gene: 3. The CDR3 extends over 13 amino acids. The CDR3 loop is CSVATGGSYEQYF. CDR3 nucleotide sequence: TGCAGCGTTGCTACAGGGGGGTCCTACGAGCAGTACTTC.

This chain connects TRBV20-1 to TRBJ1-5; D is perhaps TRBD1 (6 bases). CDR3 length: 13 residues. Trimming removed 3 bases at V and 5 bases at J, with 11 bases between. Germline V gene lookup returns CDR1 DFQATT and CDR2 SNEGSKA (reference sequence). This chain's CDR3 is CSASRDIYQPQHF. In nucleotides, the CDR3 is TGCAGTGCTAGTAGGGACATATATCAGCCCCAGCATTTT.